These 17 T cell receptor beta chains were sequenced from one sample in a study of regulatory T cells in long-lasting Graves disease. Arm-PCR with iRepertoire HTBI primers amplified the CDR3 regions for these TCR beta libraries. From the multiplex PCR reads, TCRdb called clonotypes with MiXCR, one entry per CDR3 protein. This sample has a few hundred thousand distinct CDR3 sequences; 14% to 15% occur once, and the top ten carry under 9%. Time point given: newly diagnosed GD, antithyroid drugs for less than 3 months. TCR sequences were obtained from RNA taken from PBMCs. The same sample was also studied in work on T cells in Graves' hyperthyroidism and ophthalmopathy.

The specimen was peripheral blood mononuclear cells (PBMCs), collected at new diagnosis, from a patient treated with antithyroid drugs. Receptor source: a woman in her 40s with Graves disease.

This clonotype was seen at least ten times. The J gene is TRBJ1-5, the V gene TRBV3-1; tentative D call: TRBD1 (5 bases). V was shortened by 1 base and J by 9 bases, with 25 bases between the two germline ends. CDR3 length: 18 amino acids. From germline, CDR1 is LGHDT and CDR2 YNNKEL (reference sequence). CDR3 in amino acids: CASSQGSSLVRDPGPQHF. The CDR3 nucleotides are TGTGCCAGCAGCCAAGGATCATCCCTTGTACGGGACCCGGGGCCCCAGCATTTT.

This clonotype has ten or more counts. The chain combines TRBV5-1 with TRBJ2-7; D tentatively reads TRBD1 or TRBD2 (5 bases each). Trimming left V 0 bases short and J 3 bases short, with 10 bases between. The germline V gene encodes CDR1 SGHRS and CDR2 YFSETQ. CDR3 size: 14 residues. As DNA, the CDR3 is TGCGCCAGCAGCTTGGCAGGGAGCCTCTACGAGCAGTACTTC. This gives the protein CASSLAGSLYEQYF. The whole variable domain, filled in from reference TRBV5-1 and TRBJ2-7, reads KAGVTQTPRYLIKTRGQQVTLSCSPISGHRSVSWYQQTPGQGLQFLFEYFSETQRNKGNFPGRFSGRQFSNSRSEMNVSTLELGDSALYLCASSLAGSLYEQYFGPGTRLTVT.

This clonotype was found many times. Relative to the germline gene, one junction end is altered; a read error may explain this. The chain carries TRBV7-7 and TRBJ2-5; D is undetermined. The germline gives CDR1 SSHAT, CDR2 FNYEAQ (reference sequence). The CDR3 runs 14 residues. The CDR3 DNA sequence: TGTGCTAGCAGCTCCCGGTCAGGTCTTAGGACCCAGTACTTC. Amino acid sequence: CASSSRSGLRTQYF.

This clonotype was seen ten or more times. The chain links TRBV19 to TRBJ2-3, with TRBD1 identical over 8 bases. Germline-derived CDR1 and CDR2 are LNHDA and SQIVND (reference sequence). CDR3 length equals 14 residues. V shed 6 bases and J 4 bases; nucleotides not matched to a gene: 6. The CDR3 DNA follows: TGTGCCAGTAGCAGGACAGGGAGAGCAGATACGCAGTATTTT. It yields the protein CASSRTGRADTQYF.

This clonotype was counted many times. V is TRBV11-2 and J is TRBJ2-7; no firm D call. The germline gives CDR1 SGHAT, CDR2 FQNNGV. This CDR3 comprises 14 residues. Trimming cost V 3 bases and J 2 bases, with 11 bases left between them. The CDR3 nucleotides are TGTGCCAGCAGCTTGTACTACGAAGCCTACGAGCAGTACTTC. Its translation: CASSLYYEAYEQYF.

The chain couples TRBV27 to TRBJ2-1, with 11 bases lining up with TRBD2. J gave up 7 bases and V 8 bases, and 10 bases lay outside the gene matches. CDR3 size: 15 residues. Germline V gives CDR1 MNHEY, CDR2 SMNVEV (reference sequence). In DNA form, the CDR3 reads TGTGCCAGCGCTGACGGGACTAGCGGTAGGAATGAGCAGTTCTTC. This translates into CASADGTSGRNEQFF.

This clonotype was picked up many times. This rearrangement joins TRBV7-2 to TRBJ1-5, with D hard to call. Trimming left V 1 base short and J 4 bases short, with 8 bases between. Germline values: CDR1 SGHTA, CDR2 FQGNSA. CDR3 length: 14 amino acids. The CDR3 protein is CASSLEGKNQPQHF. The CDR3 nucleotides read TGTGCCAGCAGCTTAGAGGGAAAAAATCAGCCCCAGCATTTT.

This clonotype was seen a few times. The chain is built from TRBV19 and TRBJ2-2; TRBD1 matches 9 bases. V lost 0 bases, J lost 1 base, and 6 bases stayed unmatched. From germline, CDR1 is LNHDA and CDR2 SQIVND (reference sequence). CDR3 length: 18 amino acids. The DNA for the CDR3 is TGTGCCAGTAGTATAGACCTACAGGGGGCCCTGAACACCGGGGAGCTGTTTTTT. Amino acids: CASSIDLQGALNTGELFF.

This clonotype has at least ten counts. This rearrangement joins TRBV7-2 to TRBJ2-3; D may match TRBD1 or TRBD2 (5 bases each). Trimming cost V 1 base and J 9 bases, with 8 bases left between them. CDR1 and CDR2 (germline): SGHTA, FQGNSA. The CDR3 has 12 amino acids. The CDR3 loop reads CASSLGGATQYF. The DNA of the CDR3 is TGTGCCAGCAGCTTAGGAGGGGCAACGCAGTATTTT.

The J gene is TRBJ2-1, the V gene TRBV11-3, with 10 bases fitting TRBD1. The CDR3 has 14 amino acids. Looked up from germline, CDR1 is SGHNT and CDR2 is YENEEA. V shed 5 bases, J shed 7 bases, and the junction held 5 bases outside the gene matches. CDR3 sequence: CASSTRQGANEQFF. The CDR3 DNA reads TGTGCCAGCAGCACTAGACAGGGGGCAAATGAGCAGTTCTTC.

This clonotype was picked up many times. V and J are TRBV7-9 and TRBJ2-1, with a possible D match to TRBD2 (6 bases). The CDR3 is 15 amino acids. Germline V gives CDR1 SEHNR, CDR2 FQNEAQ (reference sequence). With 5 bases removed from V and 0 bases from J, the gap between germline ends came to 11 bases. CDR3 DNA sequence: TGTGCCAGCAGCGCGCGGGGCAGCTCCTACAATGAGCAGTTCTTC. It encodes CASSARGSSYNEQFF. The variable domain in full, with the rest retrieved from reference TRBV7-9 and TRBJ2-1, is DTGVSQNPRHKITKRGQNVTFRCDPISEHNRLYWYRQTLGQGPEFLTYFQNEAQLEKSRLLSDRFSAERPKGSFSTLEIQRTEQGDSAMYLCASSARGSSYNEQFFGPGTRLTVL.

This clonotype was seen repeatedly, ten times or more. The chain recombines TRBV27 with TRBJ1-6; possible D gene TRBD1, 5 bases. Trimming took 6 bases from V and 3 from J, leaving 18 bases between them. CDR1 is MNHEY, CDR2 SMNVEV, per germline (reference sequence). The CDR3 is made up of 17 amino acids. The CDR3 DNA is TGTGCCAGCAGCCCCCTCCTTGGCGGGGGCTATAATTCACCCCTCCACTTT. It encodes CASSPLLGGGYNSPLHF.

This clonotype has at least ten counts. The chain uses TRBV19 and TRBJ2-1; TRBD2 matches at 14 bases. Unmatched junction bases numbered 1, after V lost 3 bases and J lost 6 bases. The CDR3 runs 15 residues. Looked up from germline, CDR1 is LNHDA and CDR2 is SQIVND (reference sequence). The CDR3 sequence: CASSMGLAGVNEQFF. The CDR3 DNA sequence: TGTGCCAGTAGTATGGGACTAGCGGGAGTCAATGAGCAGTTCTTC. Combining the CDR3 with reference TRBV19 and TRBJ2-1 gives the whole variable domain DGGITQSPKYLFRKEGQNVTLSCEQNLNHDAMYWYRQDPGQGLRLIYYSQIVNDFQKGDIAEGYSVSREKKESFPLTVTSAQKNPTAFYLCASSMGLAGVNEQFFGPGTRLTVL.

This rearrangement joins TRBV20-1 to TRBJ2-2, with 7 bases identical to TRBD2. The V gene's germline CDR1 is DFQATT and CDR2 SNEGSKA (reference sequence). There are 16 residues in the CDR3. The ends lost 5 bases at V and 0 bases at J; junction bases unmatched: 9. The CDR3: CSAYGGVDANTGELFF. In nucleotides, the CDR3 is TGCAGTGCTTATGGGGGGGTGGACGCGAACACCGGGGAGCTGTTTTTT.

V usage is TRBV20-1 and J usage is TRBJ2-1; 8 bases agree with TRBD2. CDR3 length equals 12 residues. J was trimmed by 8 bases and V by 6 bases; bases with no gene match: 6. CDR1 is DFQATT, CDR2 SNEGSKA, per germline (reference sequence). CDR3 sequence (DNA): TGCAGTGCGGCCCGGCGGGGGGATGAGCAGTTCTTC. Translation: CSAARRGDEQFF.

This clonotype was observed many times. The CDR3 DNA is TGCAGTGCGAGGGACAGCGAGTTCAAAGCTAACTATGGCTACACCTTC. This gives the protein CSARDSEFKANYGYTF. The J gene is TRBJ1-2, the V gene TRBV20-1; 7 nucleotides agree with TRBD1. Germline V gene lookup returns CDR1 DFQATT and CDR2 SNEGSKA (reference sequence). Trimming at V came to 6 bases and at J to 0 bases, leaving 13 bases not matched to a gene. This CDR3 region has 16 residues.

The V and J genes are TRBV27 and TRBJ2-2, with 7 bases fitting TRBD2. The CDR3 runs to 15 residues. The V and J ends lost 5 bases and 7 bases, in that order; junction bases with no gene match: 10. Germline CDR1 and CDR2: MNHEY and SMNVEV (reference sequence). The CDR3 sequence is CASSAPTSAGGELFF. The CDR3 DNA reads TGTGCCAGCAGTGCTCCTACTAGCGCGGGCGGGGAGCTGTTTTTT.